This entry lists 29 T cell receptor beta chains sequenced from one sample in a study of blood T cell repertoires in COVID-19. The assay was immunoSEQ multiplex PCR, and TCRdb's table has in-frame clones only and misses some. The sample consists of approximately 130,000 clones, 65% to 90% of them appearing once. The specimen sequenced was peripheral blood. These receptors were collected from a woman aged 55 to 70 with active or convalescent COVID-19.

This chain joins TRBV30 and TRBJ1-1; no definite D call. The CDR3 has 13 residues. Germline assignment: CDR1 GTSNPN and CDR2 SVGIG (reference sequence). V was pared by 1 base and J by 1 base, with 7 bases between. The CDR3 DNA reads as TGTGCCTGGAGTGGGAGACGGAACACTGAAGCTTTCTTT. Protein: CAWSGRRNTEAFF.

J is TRBJ2-6 and V is TRBV28, with 10 bases that match TRBD1. Trimming removed 6 bases from V and 0 bases from J; junction bases left unmatched: 8. Germline CDR1 and CDR2: MDHEN and SYDVKM. This CDR3 spans 18 amino acids. In DNA form, the CDR3 reads TGTGCCAGCAGCCTACCCGGGACAGGGGCCTCTGGGGCCAACGTCCTGACTTTC. Translating it yields CASSLPGTGASGANVLTF.

The CDR3 reads CASSSGQGENSPLHF. The CDR3, as DNA: TGCGCCAGCAGCTCGGGACAGGGGGAAAATTCACCCCTCCACTTT. The J gene is TRBJ1-6, the V gene TRBV5-1, with TRBD1 matching 11 bases. Germline assignment: CDR1 SGHRS and CDR2 YFSETQ. The ends lost 3 bases at V and 7 bases at J; junction bases unmatched: 3. The CDR3 totals 15 residues. Filled out from reference TRBV5-1 and TRBJ1-6, the complete variable domain reads KAGVTQTPRYLIKTRGQQVTLSCSPISGHRSVSWYQQTPGQGLQFLFEYFSETQRNKGNFPGRFSGRQFSNSRSEMNVSTLELGDSALYLCASSSGQGENSPLHFGNGTRLTVT.

The V gene is TRBV9, the J gene TRBJ2-2; 7 positions agree with TRBD2. V was pared by 1 base and J by 5 bases, with 11 bases of the junction left unmatched. Germline V CDR1 and CDR2: SGDLS, YYNGEE. The CDR3 loop spans 17 amino acids. The CDR3 nucleotides read TGTGCCAGCAGCGTACACAGCGGGGTGGGGCTGACCGGGGAGCTGTTTTTT. It specifies CASSVHSGVGLTGELFF.

The V call is TRBV9, the J call TRBJ2-7, with D possibly matching TRBD2 (5 bases). The germline CDR1 and CDR2 sequences are SGDLS and YYNGEE. This CDR3 is built from 15 residues. V was shortened by 0 bases and J by 0 bases, with 10 bases between the two germline ends. Written as DNA, the CDR3 is TGTGCCAGCAGCGTAGACGCGGGCTACTCCTACGAGCAGTACTTC. It translates to CASSVDAGYSYEQYF.

This chain uses TRBV10-3 with TRBJ1-1, with 7 bases lining up with TRBD1. The CDR3 length is 16 residues. Germline trimming cut 4 bases from V and 4 bases from J; bases unmatched to any gene: 12. Germline V gives CDR1 ENHRY, CDR2 SYGVKD. CDR3 coding DNA: TGTGCCATCAGTGCTGTCGACAGGGTTTCGGGCACTGAAGCTTTCTTT. Encoded protein: CAISAVDRVSGTEAFF.

The table lists this clone with a count of one. This chain links TRBV27 with TRBJ1-2; unclear D gene. The V gene lost 0 bases and the J gene lost 5 bases, with 16 bases spanning the gap. Germline CDR1 and CDR2: MNHEY and SMNVEV (reference sequence). This CDR3 spans 16 amino acids. CDR3 DNA sequence: TGTGCCAGCAGTTTATCCTCCGGTCGGAGTCAGTATGGCTACACCTTC. It encodes CASSLSSGRSQYGYTF.

The chain links TRBV7-2 to TRBJ2-1; TRBD1 might be the D (5 bases). Germline loops: CDR1 SGHTA, CDR2 FQGNSA. The CDR3 is 19 residues long. V was clipped by 2 bases and J by 4 bases, with 24 bases between them. The CDR3 loop is CASSLSFTGRTNPYNEQFF. CDR3 sequence (DNA): TGTGCCAGCAGCTTAAGTTTCACAGGACGGACCAACCCGTACAATGAGCAGTTCTTC.

CDR3 nucleotide sequence: TGTGCCAGCAGCTTGGCTGAGTTAGTGGCGGGCACTGAAGCTTTCTTT. Translating it yields CASSLAELVAGTEAFF. The genes are TRBV7-2 and TRBJ1-1, with unresolved D. CDR1 is SGHTA and CDR2 is FQGNSA in the germline V gene. The CDR3 runs 16 residues. The V gene lost 3 bases and the J gene lost 4 bases, with 18 bases spanning the gap.

This chain joins TRBV5-1 and TRBJ2-1, with TRBD2 identical over 7 bases. V was clipped by 0 bases and J by 2 bases; unmatched bases: 8. CDR1 is SGHRS, CDR2 YFSETQ, per germline. The CDR3 is 17 residues long. The CDR3 nucleotides read TGCGCCAGCAGCTTGGCTATCGGGGGGATTACCTACAATGAGCAGTTCTTC. Translating gives CASSLAIGGITYNEQFF.

The chain uses TRBV5-5 and TRBJ1-2; a possible D gene is TRBD1 (6 bases). The germline CDR1 and CDR2 sequences are SGHKS and YYEKEE (reference sequence). V lost 0 bases and J lost 7, with 19 bases in between. This CDR3 is built from 16 residues. The CDR3 spells CASSLGRGPPLFGYTF. The CDR3 region has the DNA TGTGCCAGCAGCTTGGGCAGGGGACCTCCTCTCTTTGGCTACACCTTC.

This clone was seen only once. The chain links TRBV27 to TRBJ2-1; 12 bases line up with TRBD2. After removal of 5 bases from V and 4 bases from J, the junction contained 6 bases not matched to a gene. The CDR3 sequence is 16 residues long. Germline CDR1 MNHEY, CDR2 SMNVEV (reference sequence). DNA for the CDR3: TGTGCCAGCAGTGTACTAGCGGGGGGACCGTACAATGAGCAGTTCTTC. Amino acid sequence: CASSVLAGGPYNEQFF.

CDR3 sequence reads: CASGFRQGQSYSNQPQHF. In nucleotides, the CDR3 is TGTGCCAGTGGGTTCCGGCAGGGCCAAAGTTATAGCAATCAGCCCCAGCATTTT. The chain recombines TRBV19 with TRBJ1-5, with D maybe TRBD1 (5 bases). The CDR3 loop spans 18 amino acids. CDR1 and CDR2 (germline): LNHDA, SQIVND (reference sequence). The V end lost 8 bases, the J end lost 0 bases, and 23 bases lay between the germline ends.

The genes are TRBV27 and TRBJ1-3; D not certain. The CDR3 length is 13 residues. Germline V lookup: CDR1 MNHEY, CDR2 SMNVEV (reference sequence). V shed 6 bases and J shed 4 bases, with 10 bases lying between them. The CDR3 reads CASRATLGNTIYF. The CDR3 nucleotides read TGTGCCAGCAGGGCAACGTTAGGAAACACCATATATTTT.

The CDR3 region is CASSPFIGQDGNTIYF. The CDR3 nucleotides read TGTGCCAGCAGCCCATTTATCGGACAGGATGGAAACACCATATATTTT. V usage is TRBV3-1 (or the pseudogene TRBV3-2) and J usage is TRBJ1-3, with 7 bases identical to TRBD1. The junction had 9 bases not matched to a gene; V was cut back by 4 bases and J by 3 bases. Germline CDR1 is LGHDT and CDR2 is YNNKEL (reference sequence). The CDR3 has 16 amino acids.

This clone showed up just once. J is TRBJ2-2 and V is TRBV5-1; tentatively, D is TRBD1 (6 bases). This CDR3 is 12 amino acids long. CDR1 and CDR2 from the germline V gene are SGHRS and YFSETQ. Deletions cut 2 bases from V and 9 bases from J, with 8 bases between. The CDR3 DNA is TGCGCCAGCAGCTTACAGGGCCGGGAGCTGTTTTTT. Translation gives CASSLQGRELFF.

In its sample, this clone was seen a few times. The J gene is TRBJ1-3, the V gene TRBV20-1; D ambiguous. From germline, CDR1 is DFQATT and CDR2 SNEGSKA (reference sequence). This CDR3 has 11 residues. Trimming shortened V by 4 bases and J by 4 bases, and 5 bases separated the two germline ends. CDR3 nucleotide sequence: TGCAGTGCTATTAGAGGAAACACCATATATTTT. Translation gives CSAIRGNTIYF.

The chain couples TRBV11-2 to TRBJ2-1; D may be TRBD2 (5 bases). The germline V gene encodes CDR1 SGHAT and CDR2 FQNNGV. V was clipped by 5 bases and J by 2 bases, with 16 bases between them. The CDR3 covers 16 residues. CDR3 sequence (DNA): TGTGCCAGCAGCGCATCCGAGGGCTCCCCCTACAATGAGCAGTTCTTC. Translation: CASSASEGSPYNEQFF.

This clone appeared a single time. The genes are TRBV27 and TRBJ1-5; D possibly corresponds to TRBD1 (5 bases). This CDR3 region has 14 residues. Trimming left V 3 bases short and J 7 bases short, with 13 bases between. Looked up from germline, CDR1 is MNHEY and CDR2 is SMNVEV (reference sequence). CDR3 sequence (DNA): TGTGCCAGCAGTTTGGGGGGAGGAGGGCAGCCCCAGCATTTT. Translation: CASSLGGGGQPQHF.

The chain joins TRBV6-1 to TRBJ2-7; TRBD1 aligns across 9 bases. The germline V gene has CDR1 MNHNS and CDR2 SASEGT. This CDR3 is built from 16 residues. With 4 bases clipped from V and 2 bases from J, the junction kept 9 bases outside the gene matches. The CDR3 sequence: CASSARGDRETYEQYV. The CDR3 region has the DNA TGTGCCAGCAGTGCAAGGGGGGACAGGGAAACCTACGAGCAGTACGTC.

The chain uses TRBV7-2 and TRBJ2-7, with 8 bases matching TRBD1. Trimming cost V 1 base and J 4 bases; bases outside gene matches: 9. The CDR3 covers 16 residues. Germline CDR1 and CDR2: SGHTA and FQGNSA. CDR3 loop: CASSLERQGARYEQYF. The CDR3 coding sequence is TGTGCCAGCAGCTTAGAGCGGCAGGGGGCTCGGTACGAGCAGTACTTC.

The chain combines TRBV28 with TRBJ2-5, with TRBD2 identical over 12 bases. The V gene end was trimmed by 5 bases and the J gene end by 0 bases; junction bases not matched to a gene: 4. Germline CDR1 and CDR2: MDHEN and SYDVKM. This CDR3 region has 16 residues. CDR3 in amino acids: CASSPGTSGYQETQYF. Written as DNA, the CDR3 is TGTGCCAGCAGTCCGGGGACTAGCGGGTACCAAGAGACCCAGTACTTC.

The chain carries TRBV3-1 (or the pseudogene TRBV3-2) and TRBJ1-2; 8 nucleotides match TRBD1. V lost 6 bases to trimming and J lost 4 bases; unmatched junction nucleotides: 10. CDR1 is LGHDT, CDR2 YNNKEL, per germline (reference sequence). The CDR3 sequence is 15 residues long. CDR3 in amino acids: CASRPGTGILYGYTF. Here the CDR3 DNA reads TGTGCCAGCAGGCCTGGGACAGGTATCCTCTATGGCTACACCTTC.

The chain uses TRBV27 and TRBJ2-3; D is possibly TRBD2 (5 bases). V dropped 2 bases and J dropped 6 bases, with 15 bases sitting between them. Germline V gives CDR1 MNHEY, CDR2 SMNVEV (reference sequence). This CDR3 region has 15 residues. The CDR3 DNA follows: TGTGCCAGCAGTTTACGCGGGCGCGGTATGGATACGCAGTATTTT. This codes for CASSLRGRGMDTQYF.

In this sample, this clone turned up a few times. Here the CDR3 reads CSASWGHDGYTF. DNA for the CDR3: TGCAGTGCTAGTTGGGGGCATGATGGCTACACCTTC. The chain has TRBV20-1 and TRBJ1-2; TRBD1 might be the D (6 bases). V shed 3 bases and J shed 6 bases, with 11 bases lying between them. Germline V gene lookup returns CDR1 DFQATT and CDR2 SNEGSKA (reference sequence). This CDR3 region has 12 residues.

V gene TRBV4-2 combines with J gene TRBJ2-3; 14 positions match TRBD2. CDR1 LGHNA and CDR2 YNFKEQ come from the germline V gene. The CDR3 totals 16 residues. The junction had 3 bases not matched to a gene; V was cut back by 2 bases and J by 5 bases. Here the CDR3 DNA reads TGTGCCAGCAGCCAAAACGGACTAGCGGGGGGAGATACGCAGTATTTT. This codes for CASSQNGLAGGDTQYF.

This clone was counted once. V usage is TRBV27 and J usage is TRBJ2-3; the D gene is possibly TRBD2 (5 bases). V lost 6 bases, J lost 6 bases, and 19 bases lay in between. The germline gives CDR1 MNHEY, CDR2 SMNVEV (reference sequence). The CDR3 runs 15 residues. CDR3 protein: CASSSPARGGDTQYF. DNA for the CDR3: TGTGCCAGCAGCTCCCCCGCACGGGGTGGTGATACGCAGTATTTT.

This clone was seen more than once but under ten times. The rearrangement uses TRBV2 and TRBJ2-5; tentatively, D is TRBD2 (5 bases). V was cut by 8 bases and J by 2 bases, with 21 bases left in between. The germline CDR1 and CDR2 sequences are SNHLY and FYNNEI. The CDR3 consists of 16 residues. The CDR3 sequence is CASWGDMSAIQETQYF. Written as DNA, the CDR3 is TGTGCCAGCTGGGGAGACATGTCAGCGATTCAAGAGACCCAGTACTTC. The full variable domain, with the rest looked up from reference TRBV2 and TRBJ2-5, is EPEVTQTPSHQVTQMGQEVILRCVPISNHLYFYWYRQILGQKVEFLVSFYNNEISEKSEIFDDQFSVERPDGSNFTLKIRSTKLEDSAMYFCASWGDMSAIQETQYFGPGTRLLVL.

The chain combines TRBV28 with TRBJ2-7; 8 nucleotides agree with TRBD1. The CDR3 length is 16 residues. The germline CDR1 and CDR2 sequences are MDHEN and SYDVKM. The ends lost 4 bases at V and 3 bases at J; junction bases unmatched: 11. The CDR3 spells CASSSTGQGPFYEQYF. CDR3 DNA: TGTGCCAGCAGTTCCACCGGACAGGGACCCTTCTACGAGCAGTACTTC.